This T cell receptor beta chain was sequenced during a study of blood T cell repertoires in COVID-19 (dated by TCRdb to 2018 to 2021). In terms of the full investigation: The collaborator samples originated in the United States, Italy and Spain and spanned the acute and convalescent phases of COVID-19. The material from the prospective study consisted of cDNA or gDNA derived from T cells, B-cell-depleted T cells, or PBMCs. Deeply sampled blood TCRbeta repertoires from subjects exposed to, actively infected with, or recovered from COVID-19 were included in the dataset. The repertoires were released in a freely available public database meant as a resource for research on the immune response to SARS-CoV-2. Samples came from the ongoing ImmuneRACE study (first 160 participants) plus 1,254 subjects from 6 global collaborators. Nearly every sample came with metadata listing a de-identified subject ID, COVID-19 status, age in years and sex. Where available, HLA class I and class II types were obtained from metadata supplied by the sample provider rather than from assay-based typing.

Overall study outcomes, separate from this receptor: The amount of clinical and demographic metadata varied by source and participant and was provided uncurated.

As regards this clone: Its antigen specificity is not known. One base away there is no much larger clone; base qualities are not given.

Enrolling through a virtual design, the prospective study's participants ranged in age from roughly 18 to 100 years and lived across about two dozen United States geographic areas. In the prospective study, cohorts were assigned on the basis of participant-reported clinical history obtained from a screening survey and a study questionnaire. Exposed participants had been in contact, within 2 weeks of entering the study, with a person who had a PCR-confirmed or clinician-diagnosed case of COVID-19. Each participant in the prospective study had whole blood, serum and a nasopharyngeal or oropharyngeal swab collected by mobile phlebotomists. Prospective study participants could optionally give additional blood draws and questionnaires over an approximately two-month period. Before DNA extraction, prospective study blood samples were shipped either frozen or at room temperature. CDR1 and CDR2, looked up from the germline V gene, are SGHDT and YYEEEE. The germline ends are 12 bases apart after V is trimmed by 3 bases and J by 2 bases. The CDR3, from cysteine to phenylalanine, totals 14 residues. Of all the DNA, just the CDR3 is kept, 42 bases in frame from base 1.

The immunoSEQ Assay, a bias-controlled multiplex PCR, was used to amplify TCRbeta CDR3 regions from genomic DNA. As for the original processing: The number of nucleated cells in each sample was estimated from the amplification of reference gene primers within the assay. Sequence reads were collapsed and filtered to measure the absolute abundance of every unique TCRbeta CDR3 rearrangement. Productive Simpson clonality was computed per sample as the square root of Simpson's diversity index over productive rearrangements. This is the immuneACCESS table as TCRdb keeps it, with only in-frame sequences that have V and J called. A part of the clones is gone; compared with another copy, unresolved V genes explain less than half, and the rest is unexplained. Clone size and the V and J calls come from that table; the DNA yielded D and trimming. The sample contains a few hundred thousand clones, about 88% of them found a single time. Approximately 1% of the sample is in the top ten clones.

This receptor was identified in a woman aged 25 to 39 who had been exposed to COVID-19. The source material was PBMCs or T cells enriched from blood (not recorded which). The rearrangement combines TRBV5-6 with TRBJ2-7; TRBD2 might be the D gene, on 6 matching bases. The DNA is TGTGCCAGCAGCTCGATACTAGCCCCCTACGAGCAGTACTTC. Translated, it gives CASSSILAPYEQYF.